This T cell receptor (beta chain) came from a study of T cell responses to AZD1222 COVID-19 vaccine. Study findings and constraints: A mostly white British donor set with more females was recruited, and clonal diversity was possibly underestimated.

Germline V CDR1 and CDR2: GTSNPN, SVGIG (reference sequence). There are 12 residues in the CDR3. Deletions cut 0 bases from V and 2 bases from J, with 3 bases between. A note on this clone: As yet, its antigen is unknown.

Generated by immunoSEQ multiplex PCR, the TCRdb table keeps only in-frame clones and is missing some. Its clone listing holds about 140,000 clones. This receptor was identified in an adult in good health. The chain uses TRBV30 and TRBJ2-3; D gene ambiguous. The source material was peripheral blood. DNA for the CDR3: TGTGCCTGGAGTGTGGTCACAGATACGCAGTATTTT. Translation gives CAWSVVTDTQYF.